This T cell receptor beta chain is from a study of TIL therapy for anti-PD-1-resistant metastatic lung cancer. Whole-study context: Median patient age was about 55, ranging 38-75 years. Study findings and constraints: Treatment-naive, never-smoker and oncogene-addicted patients were overrepresented in this highly selected cohort.

Worth noting for this clone: Its antigen is currently unknown.

The immunoSEQ assay was v3. Generated by immunoSEQ multiplex PCR, the TCRdb table keeps only in-frame clones and is missing some. The sample lists about 59,000 clones; 75% to 85% were seen once. Time point reported: pre-treatment sample, taken before nivolumab and TIL therapy. This sequence originates from a person between 30 and 79 years old with non-small cell lung cancer. Sequencing was performed on blood, taken at baseline.

CDR3 in amino acids: CASSQDWGSGTTLGWVQYF. As DNA, the CDR3 is TGCGCCAGCAGCCAAGATTGGGGTAGCGGGACTACTTTAGGGTGGGTCCAGTATTTT. V and J are TRBV4-3 and TRBJ2-3, with 8 nucleotides matching TRBD2. Germline CDR1 reads LGHNA; CDR2 reads YSLEER. V lost 0 bases, J lost 12 bases, and 23 bases stayed unmatched. The CDR3 contains 19 residues.